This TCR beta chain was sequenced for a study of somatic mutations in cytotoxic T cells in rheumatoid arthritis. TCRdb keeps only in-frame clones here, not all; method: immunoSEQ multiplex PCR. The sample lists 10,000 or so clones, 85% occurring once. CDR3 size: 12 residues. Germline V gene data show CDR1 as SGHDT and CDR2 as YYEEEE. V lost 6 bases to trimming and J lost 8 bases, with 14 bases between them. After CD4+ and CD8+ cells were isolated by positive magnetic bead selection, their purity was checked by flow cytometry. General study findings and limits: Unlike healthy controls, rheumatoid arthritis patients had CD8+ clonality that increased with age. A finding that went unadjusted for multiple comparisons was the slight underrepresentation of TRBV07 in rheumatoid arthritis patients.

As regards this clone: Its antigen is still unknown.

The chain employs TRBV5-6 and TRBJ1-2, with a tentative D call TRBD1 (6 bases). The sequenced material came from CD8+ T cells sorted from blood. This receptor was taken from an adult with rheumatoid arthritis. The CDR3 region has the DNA TGTGCCAGCATAAACAGGGATGGGGGCTACACCTTC. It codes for CASINRDGGYTF.